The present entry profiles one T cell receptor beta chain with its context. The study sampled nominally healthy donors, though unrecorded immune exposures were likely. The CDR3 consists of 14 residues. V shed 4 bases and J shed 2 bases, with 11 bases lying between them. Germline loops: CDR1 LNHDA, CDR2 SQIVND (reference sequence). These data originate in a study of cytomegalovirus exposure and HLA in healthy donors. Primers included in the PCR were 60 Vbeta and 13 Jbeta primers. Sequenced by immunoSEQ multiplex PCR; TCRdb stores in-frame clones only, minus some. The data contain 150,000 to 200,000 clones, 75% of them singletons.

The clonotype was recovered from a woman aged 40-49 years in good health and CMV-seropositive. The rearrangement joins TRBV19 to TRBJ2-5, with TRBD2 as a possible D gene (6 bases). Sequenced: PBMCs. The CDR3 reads CASSNGGIQETQYF. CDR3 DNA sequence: TGTGCCAGTAGTAACGGCGGGATACAAGAGACCCAGTACTTC.